In this sample, the clone carrying this T cell receptor beta chain turned up a few times. Each CDR3 protein gets one entry after TCRdb re-called the 5' RACE reads with MiXCR. The sample has about 100,000 distinct CDR3 sequences; approximately 15% are singletons. These data belong to a study of T-cell memory formation after mild COVID-19. Germline CDR1 LNHDA, CDR2 SQIVND (reference sequence). The CDR3 runs 14 residues. J was trimmed by 1 base and V by 9 bases; bases with no gene match: 8. Sequenced: PBMCs or a T cell subset sorted from them (not recorded which). The chain is built from TRBV19 and TRBJ1-1, with 7 bases lining up with TRBD1. The source of this sequence is a man in his late teens or twenties who had mild COVID-19 (a few samples of this study predate the infection). Cell type and time point are not known. CDR3 DNA: TGTGCCAGCCCCCCCGGGACAGAGAACACTGAAGCTTTCTTT. Translated, it gives CASPPGTENTEAFF.